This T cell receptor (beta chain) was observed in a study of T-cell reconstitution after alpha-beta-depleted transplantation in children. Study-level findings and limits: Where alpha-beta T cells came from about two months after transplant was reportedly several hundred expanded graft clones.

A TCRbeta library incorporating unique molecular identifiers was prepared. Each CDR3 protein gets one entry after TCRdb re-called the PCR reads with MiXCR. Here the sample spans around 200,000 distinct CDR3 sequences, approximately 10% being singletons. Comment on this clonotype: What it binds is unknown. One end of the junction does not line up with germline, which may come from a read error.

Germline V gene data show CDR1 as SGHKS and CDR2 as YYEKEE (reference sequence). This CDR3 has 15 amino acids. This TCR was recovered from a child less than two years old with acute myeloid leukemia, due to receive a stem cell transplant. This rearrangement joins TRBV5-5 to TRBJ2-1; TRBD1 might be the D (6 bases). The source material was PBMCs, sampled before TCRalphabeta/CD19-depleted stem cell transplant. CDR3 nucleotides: TGTACCAGCAGCGACTCCAGGGGTTGGGGGAATGAGCAGTTCTTC. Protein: CTSSDSRGWGNEQFF.